This TCR beta chain was observed in a study of brain T cells in children with intractable seizures. Sequencing was limited to surgery cases with top T cell transcript signatures in brain tissue. A word on this clone: Its cognate antigen is unknown.

Study-level findings and limits: Pre-surgery blood may have been undersampled, hiding some clones.

TCRdb keeps only in-frame clones here, not all; method: immunoSEQ multiplex PCR. The profile shows about 22,000 clones, 85% to 95% of them singletons. This clonotype was sampled from a boy younger than 18 with focal cortical dysplasia and intractable seizures. The sequencing here drew on peripheral blood, taken at surgery.

The CDR3 nucleotides are TGTGCCAGCAGCCAAGGGTCTGGAAACACCATATATTTT. Amino acid sequence: CASSQGSGNTIYF. The V and J genes are TRBV3-1 (or the pseudogene TRBV3-2) and TRBJ1-3; D call uncertain. The CDR3 contains 13 residues. V lost 1 base, J lost 1 base, and 2 bases lay in between. Germline V CDR1 and CDR2: LGHDT, YNNKEL (reference sequence).